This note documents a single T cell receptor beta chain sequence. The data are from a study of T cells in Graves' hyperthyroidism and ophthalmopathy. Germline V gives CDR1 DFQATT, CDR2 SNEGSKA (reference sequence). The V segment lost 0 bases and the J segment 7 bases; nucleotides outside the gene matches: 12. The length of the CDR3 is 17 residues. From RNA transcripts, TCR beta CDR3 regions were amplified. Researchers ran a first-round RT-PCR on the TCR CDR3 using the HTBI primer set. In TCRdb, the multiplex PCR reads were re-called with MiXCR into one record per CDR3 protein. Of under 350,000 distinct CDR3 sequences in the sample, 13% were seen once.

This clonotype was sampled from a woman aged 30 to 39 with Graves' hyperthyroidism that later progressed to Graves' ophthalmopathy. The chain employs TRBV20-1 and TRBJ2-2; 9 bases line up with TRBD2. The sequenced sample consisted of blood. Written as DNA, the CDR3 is TGCAGTGCTAGAGAAGGAGCTAGCGGGACCCGGGGCGGGGAGCTGTTTTTT. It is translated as CSAREGASGTRGGELFF.